This paragraph reports one TCR beta chain. Original data processing: How many nucleated cells were present was estimated from reference gene primer amplification. Method: immunoSEQ multiplex PCR; TCRdb's copy keeps in-frame clones and lacks some. For V, J and clone size, that table is used; D and trimming come from the DNA. The top ten clones hold approximately 7.4% of a sample with roughly 350,000 clones, 88% of them seen once. Germline CDR1 is LNHDA and CDR2 is SQIVND (reference sequence). The CDR3 contains 19 residues. The germline V and J ends were trimmed by 5 bases and 2 bases, with 25 bases remaining between them. The data were taken from a study of blood T cell repertoires in COVID-19. Study details: The United States, Italy and Spain were the sources of the acute and convalescent COVID-19 samples. In each case, the material was cDNA or gDNA derived from T cells, B-cell-depleted T cells, or PBMCs.

Enrollment of patients from Seattle took place during active infection, with longitudinal follow-up. This TCR came from a woman in her seventies with COVID-19, enrolled during active disease. Sequenced material: peripheral blood. This chain joins TRBV19 and TRBJ1-5; perhaps TRBD1 as D (6 bases). CDR3 residues: CASSPRWQGTGFRNQPQHF. The CDR3 DNA follows: TGTGCCAGTAGTCCCCGCTGGCAGGGGACCGGGTTTCGCAATCAGCCCCAGCATTTT.